These 17 T cell receptor beta chains were sequenced from one sample in a study of blood T cell repertoires in COVID-19. Repertoires were generated with immunoSEQ multiplex PCR, while TCRdb's copy carries only in-frame clones and drops some. The data show a few hundred thousand clones, with roughly 86% seen just once and about 1.6% held by the top ten. Sequenced material: PBMCs or T cells enriched from blood (not recorded which). These receptors all stem from a woman aged 45-65 years who had recovered from COVID-19.

The chain carries TRBV5-4 and TRBJ1-1; D not certain. CDR3 length equals 15 residues. The V gene lost 4 bases and the J gene lost 2 bases, with 15 bases spanning the gap. The germline CDR1 and CDR2 sequences are SGHNT and YYREEE (reference sequence). This CDR3 reads CASSPLGGPNTEAFF. CDR3 DNA sequence: TGTGCCAGCAGCCCGCTAGGAGGGCCTAACACTGAAGCTTTCTTT. The full variable domain, rest sourced from reference TRBV5-4 and TRBJ1-1, is ETGVTQSPTHLIKTRGQQVTLRCSSQSGHNTVSWYQQALGQGPQFIFQYYREEENGRGNFPPRFSGLQFPNYSSELNVNALELDDSALYLCASSPLGGPNTEAFFGQGTRLTVV.

This sequence joins TRBV7-9 and TRBJ1-3, with 8 bases fitting TRBD1. The CDR3 has 14 residues. Per the germline V gene, CDR1 is SEHNR and CDR2 is FQNEAQ (reference sequence). With V trimmed by 5 bases and J by 4 bases, 4 bases remained unmatched. The CDR3, as DNA: TGTGCCAGCAGCAAGACAGGGGCGGGAAACACCATATATTTT. Protein sequence: CASSKTGAGNTIYF.

J is TRBJ2-7 and V is TRBV6-5, with a possible D match to TRBD2 (6 bases). The CDR3 loop spans 12 amino acids. Trimming took off 6 bases at V and 3 bases at J, with 9 bases between the two ends. Germline CDR1 is MNHEY and CDR2 is SVGAGI. This chain's CDR3 is CASRGTDYEQYF. Here the CDR3 DNA reads TGTGCCAGCAGGGGGACTGACTACGAGCAGTACTTC.

This clone was recorded a few times. The gene calls are TRBV7-2 and TRBJ1-1; no clear D. Looked up from germline, CDR1 is SGHTA and CDR2 is FQGNSA. The V end was cut by 1 base, the J end by 8 bases, with 11 bases between. This CDR3 is built from 13 residues. The CDR3 sequence: CASSLVVASEAFF. The CDR3 DNA reads as TGTGCCAGCAGCTTAGTTGTCGCAAGCGAAGCTTTCTTT.

V is TRBV10-3 and J is TRBJ2-7, with TRBD2 as a possible D gene (6 bases). Looked up from germline, CDR1 is ENHRY and CDR2 is SYGVKD. The CDR3 is 13 residues long. Trimming removed 8 bases from V and 1 base from J, with 12 bases in between. CDR3 bases: TGTGCCATCGGGTCGGGAGAGTCCTACGAGCAGTACTTC. As protein: CAIGSGESYEQYF.

This rearrangement joins TRBV5-1 to TRBJ2-5; 7 bases match TRBD2. Germline CDR1 is SGHRS and CDR2 is YFSETQ. Trimming at V came to 0 bases and at J to 1 base, leaving 6 bases not matched to a gene. The CDR3 is 16 residues long. CDR3 sequence: CASSLGGSGVQETQYF. CDR3 in DNA: TGCGCCAGCAGCTTGGGGGGGAGCGGGGTCCAAGAGACCCAGTACTTC.

The V and J genes are TRBV2 and TRBJ2-7; 11 positions agree with TRBD2. The J segment lost 4 bases and the V segment lost 5 bases, leaving 4 bases of the junction unmatched. The CDR3 has 14 amino acids. Per germline, CDR1 SNHLY and CDR2 FYNNEI. CDR3 amino acids: CASSMTSGTYEQYF. The CDR3 region has the DNA TGTGCCAGCAGTATGACTAGCGGGACTTACGAGCAGTACTTC. The variable domain in full, completed from reference TRBV2 and TRBJ2-7, reads EPEVTQTPSHQVTQMGQEVILRCVPISNHLYFYWYRQILGQKVEFLVSFYNNEISEKSEIFDDQFSVERPDGSNFTLKIRSTKLEDSAMYFCASSMTSGTYEQYFGPGTRLTVT.

The V and J genes are TRBV28 and TRBJ2-5, with 7 bases lining up with TRBD1. The V segment lost 3 bases and the J segment 2 bases; nucleotides outside the gene matches: 6. The length of the CDR3 is 15 residues. Germline CDR1 reads MDHEN; CDR2 reads SYDVKM. DNA for the CDR3: TGTGCCAGCAGTTTTATAGGGGGACAGCAAGAGACCCAGTACTTC. It translates to CASSFIGGQQETQYF. Variable domain in full (rest from reference TRBV28 and TRBJ2-5): DVKVTQSSRYLVKRTGEKVFLECVQDMDHENMFWYRQDPGLGLRLIYFSYDVKMKEKGDIPEGYSVSREKKERFSLILESASTNQTSMYLCASSFIGGQQETQYFGPGTRLLVL.

This rearrangement joins TRBV10-3 to TRBJ1-5, with 11 positions matching TRBD1. CDR1 ENHRY and CDR2 SYGVKD come from the germline V gene. The V segment lost 10 bases and the J segment 7 bases; nucleotides outside the gene matches: 12. The CDR3 covers 15 residues. CDR3 in amino acids: CATDRGPGLGQPQHF. CDR3 bases: TGTGCCACGGACAGGGGGCCAGGCTTAGGACAGCCCCAGCATTTT.

The V and J genes are TRBV27 and TRBJ2-7, with 13 bases identical to TRBD2. CDR3 length: 14 amino acids. Trimming at V came to 5 bases and at J to 2 bases, leaving 0 bases not matched to a gene. CDR1 is MNHEY, CDR2 SMNVEV, per germline (reference sequence). The CDR3 is CASSGLAGAYEQYF. In DNA, the CDR3 is TGTGCCAGCAGTGGACTAGCGGGAGCCTACGAGCAGTACTTC.

The J gene is TRBJ2-5, the V gene TRBV28, with TRBD2 matching over 13 bases. The length of the CDR3 is 17 residues. Germline lookup yields CDR1 MDHEN and CDR2 SYDVKM. V was clipped by 6 bases and J by 5 bases; unmatched bases: 12. The CDR3 sequence: CASSMWTSGRLGETQYF. CDR3 nucleotide sequence: TGTGCCAGCAGCATGTGGACTAGCGGGAGATTGGGTGAGACCCAGTACTTC.

V usage is TRBV29-1 and J usage is TRBJ1-3; D unclear. This CDR3 contains 16 residues. Germline assignment: CDR1 SQVTM and CDR2 ANQGSEA. The V and J ends lost 3 bases and 0 bases respectively, with 15 bases between them. The CDR3 nucleotides are TGCAGCGTTGAGTCTTACGACACCAGCTCTGGAAACACCATATATTTT. Translating it yields CSVESYDTSSGNTIYF. Combining the CDR3 with reference TRBV29-1 and TRBJ1-3 gives the whole variable domain SAVISQKPSRDICQRGTSLTIQCQVDSQVTMMFWYRQQPGQSLTLIATANQGSEATYESGFVIDKFPISRPNLTFSTLTVSNMSPEDSSIYLCSVESYDTSSGNTIYFGEGSWLTVV.

The CDR3 region has the DNA TGTGCCAGCAGTGGGCGGACTAGCGGGAGTCCCGGGGAGCTGTTTTTT. Protein product: CASSGRTSGSPGELFF. The rearrangement uses TRBV6-1 and TRBJ2-2; 13 bases map to TRBD2. CDR3 size: 16 residues. V lost 4 bases, J lost 6 bases, and 5 bases stayed unmatched. Germline CDR1 reads MNHNS; CDR2 reads SASEGT.

This clone was detected only a few times. The J gene is TRBJ2-7, the V gene TRBV6-1; D gene uncertain. Germline CDR1 reads MNHNS; CDR2 reads SASEGT. V was pared by 3 bases and J by 0 bases, with 6 bases between. The CDR3 has 13 amino acids. CDR3 DNA: TGTGCCAGCAGTGATAAGAGCTCCTACGAGCAGTACTTC. Translated, it gives CASSDKSSYEQYF.

This sequence joins TRBV6-2 or TRBV6-3 and TRBJ2-1; 12 nucleotides match TRBD2. This CDR3 has 16 amino acids. With V trimmed by 6 bases and J by 5 bases, 8 bases remained unmatched. Germline CDR1 MNHEY, CDR2 SVGEGT. The CDR3 nucleotides are TGTGCCAGCAGCCGATGGACTAGCGGGACTAACAATGAGCAGTTCTTC. Protein sequence: CASSRWTSGTNNEQFF.

The chain joins TRBV7-9 to TRBJ1-6; 9 nucleotides align to TRBD1. Germline V gene lookup returns CDR1 SEHNR and CDR2 FQNEAQ (reference sequence). V lost 3 bases to trimming and J lost 7 bases; unmatched junction nucleotides: 4. This CDR3 spans 15 amino acids. CDR3 sequence (DNA): TGTGCCAGCAGCTTCATGACAGGGGGAAATTCACCCCTCCACTTT. It is translated as CASSFMTGGNSPLHF.

The chain couples TRBV2 to TRBJ2-2, with 8 positions matching TRBD2. The trim removed 6 bases at V and 3 bases at J, leaving 3 bases unmatched. The CDR3 is 14 amino acids. The V gene's germline CDR1 is SNHLY and CDR2 FYNNEI. The CDR3 DNA is TGTGCCAGCAGGGGACTAGAGGACACCGGGGAGCTGTTTTTT. Translated, it gives CASRGLEDTGELFF.